The 30 T cell receptor beta chains below were found in one sample sequenced in a study of blood T cells in healthy people across ages. For the second PCR, which ran for 7 to 11 cycles, a sample-barcoded 5' primer and a J-beta primer mix were used. Using its own MiXCR run on the 5' RACE reads, TCRdb lists one record per CDR3 protein. The table includes under 850,000 distinct CDR3 sequences, approximately 35% detected once. The sequencing input was blood. The receptors come from a man aged 18 to 29 in good health.

The V and J genes are TRBV7-2 and TRBJ2-5; 7 nucleotides agree with TRBD2. Germline lookup yields CDR1 SGHTA and CDR2 FQGNSA. The trim removed 5 bases at V and 2 bases at J, leaving 11 bases unmatched. CDR3 length: 16 residues. CDR3 sequence reads: CASSPEVRAGQETQYF. The DNA of the CDR3 is TGTGCCAGCAGCCCAGAAGTACGAGCGGGGCAAGAGACCCAGTACTTC.

About this clonotype: One junction end disagrees with the germline gene, perhaps due to a read error. The rearrangement joins TRBV20-1 to TRBJ1-2; 7 bases map to TRBD1. The CDR3 covers 15 residues. The germline V gene has CDR1 DFQATT and CDR2 SNEGSKA (reference sequence). Written as DNA, the CDR3 is TGCAGTGTTCGGCAACCCGGGACAGTTAAACTTGGCTGCACCTTC. Its translation is CSVRQPGTVKLGCTF.

The chain combines TRBV11-1 with TRBJ1-3; no firm D call. Trimming took 0 bases from V and 0 from J, leaving 12 bases between them. The CDR3 is 17 amino acids. The germline V gene has CDR1 SGHAT and CDR2 FQDESV (reference sequence). This CDR3 is CASSLARRRASGNTIYF. The CDR3 DNA follows: TGTGCCAGCAGCTTAGCCCGACGACGGGCCTCTGGAAACACCATATATTTT.

V and J are TRBV20-1 and TRBJ2-3; D is perhaps TRBD2 (7 bases). V lost 7 bases, J lost 9 bases, and 14 bases lay in between. Per the germline V gene, CDR1 is DFQATT and CDR2 is SNEGSKA (reference sequence). The CDR3 has 11 amino acids. The CDR3 DNA reads TGCAGTGTGGGGGGGGCGGACACGCAGTATTTT. This translates into CSVGGADTQYF.

This clonotype was counted between two and nine times. The rearrangement uses TRBV29-1 and TRBJ1-1, with D unresolved. In germline, CDR1 is SQVTM, CDR2 ANQGSEA. Trimming took off 6 bases at V and 6 bases at J, with 8 bases between the two ends. The CDR3 loop spans 10 amino acids. The CDR3 sequence: CSVENAEAFF. The CDR3 bases are TGCAGCGTAGAGAATGCTGAAGCTTTCTTT. Full variable domain (outside the CDR3, taken from reference TRBV29-1 and TRBJ1-1): SAVISQKPSRDICQRGTSLTIQCQVDSQVTMMFWYRQQPGQSLTLIATANQGSEATYESGFVIDKFPISRPNLTFSTLTVSNMSPEDSSIYLCSVENAEAFFGQGTRLTVV.

This clonotype has only a few counts. This rearrangement joins TRBV29-1 to TRBJ1-2; D ambiguous. The CDR3 extends over 14 amino acids. Trimming took off 4 bases at V and 4 bases at J, with 16 bases between the two ends. Germline values: CDR1 SQVTM, CDR2 ANQGSEA. The CDR3 DNA follows: TGCAGCGTTGCCCCTAGGCTGGGTGTCTATGGCTACACCTTC. Encoded protein: CSVAPRLGVYGYTF.

Ten or more counts support this clonotype. This chain connects TRBV20-1 to TRBJ1-2; D perhaps matches TRBD1 (5 bases). Germline V lookup: CDR1 DFQATT, CDR2 SNEGSKA (reference sequence). The V gene lost 0 bases and the J gene lost 3 bases, with 14 bases spanning the gap. The CDR3 length is 15 residues. For the CDR3, the DNA is TGCAGTGCTAGAGATTTGACAGAGCTCTACTATGGCTACACCTTC. Amino acid sequence: CSARDLTELYYGYTF.

The CDR3 reads CSVGELGRSNSPLHF. Here the CDR3 DNA reads TGCAGCGTTGGGGAATTAGGACGGTCAAATTCACCCCTCCACTTT. The chain employs TRBV29-1 and TRBJ1-6; D uncertain. The length of the CDR3 is 15 residues. Trimming took 4 bases from V and 7 from J, leaving 17 bases between them. Germline loops: CDR1 SQVTM, CDR2 ANQGSEA. Filled out from reference TRBV29-1 and TRBJ1-6, the complete variable domain reads SAVISQKPSRDICQRGTSLTIQCQVDSQVTMMFWYRQQPGQSLTLIATANQGSEATYESGFVIDKFPISRPNLTFSTLTVSNMSPEDSSIYLCSVGELGRSNSPLHFGNGTRLTVT.

The chain employs TRBV29-1 and TRBJ2-1; no firm D call. The J call may be mistaken, given a closer DNA end match to TRBJ2-7. The CDR3 covers 15 residues. Germline CDR1 SQVTM, CDR2 ANQGSEA. This CDR3 is CSVEGYSTSYNEQYF. The CDR3 nucleotides are TGCAGCGTTGAGGGCTACTCTACATCCTACAATGAGCAGTACTTC.

The V and J genes are TRBV19 and TRBJ2-3; TRBD2 agrees at 7 bases. This CDR3 comprises 18 residues. Trimming took 3 bases from V and 2 from J; bases not matched to a gene: 14. Germline CDR1 reads LNHDA; CDR2 reads SQIVND (reference sequence). The CDR3 coding sequence is TGTGCCAGTAGTATGGGCCTGGGGGGAGGGAAAGACACAGATACGCAGTATTTT. Its translation: CASSMGLGGGKDTDTQYF.

This clonotype was detected ten times or more. This chain joins TRBV7-2 and TRBJ2-3; 10 positions agree with TRBD2. With V trimmed by 5 bases and J by 0 bases, 8 bases remained unmatched. Germline CDR1 reads SGHTA; CDR2 reads FQGNSA. CDR3 length: 17 residues. CDR3 sequence (DNA): TGTGCCAGCAGCCCTCAGCGGGGGGGTACTAGCACAGATACGCAGTATTTT. Its translation: CASSPQRGGTSTDTQYF.

The chain combines TRBV6-5 with TRBJ2-3; maybe TRBD1 (6 bases). V lost 5 bases and J 4 bases, leaving 16 bases between the germline ends. This CDR3 has 15 amino acids. The germline gives CDR1 MNHEY, CDR2 SVGAGI. The CDR3 here is CASSPQTGLSDTQYF. The CDR3 coding sequence is TGTGCCAGCAGTCCCCAGACAGGATTGTCAGATACGCAGTATTTT.

This clonotype turned up a few times. Just one base apart from a much larger clone, this may be a read error. The J gene is TRBJ2-7, the V gene TRBV12-3 or TRBV12-4, with D perhaps matching TRBD2 (5 bases). CDR3 length: 14 residues. This chain's CDR3 is CAGSLALSGSEQYF. In DNA, the CDR3 is TGTGCCGGCAGTTTAGCGCTTTCAGGAAGCGAGCAGTACTTC.

The V call is TRBV4-3, the J call TRBJ1-4; 7 bases agree with TRBD1. Germline V gene lookup returns CDR1 LGHNA and CDR2 YSLEER. The CDR3 sequence is 19 residues long. The V gene end was trimmed by 2 bases and the J gene end by 3 bases; junction bases not matched to a gene: 15. This CDR3 reads CASSQPRDSLQGPNEKLFF. The CDR3 bases are TGCGCCAGCAGCCAACCTCGGGACAGCCTCCAGGGTCCTAATGAAAAACTGTTTTTT.

This clonotype was detected ten times or more. The chain couples TRBV4-3 to TRBJ1-2; D call uncertain. Per the germline V gene, CDR1 is LGHNA and CDR2 is YSLEER. V gave up 0 bases and J gave up 8 bases, with 7 bases separating them. CDR3 size: 12 residues. CDR3 sequence: CASSQDPGGYTF. Written as DNA, the CDR3 is TGCGCCAGCAGCCAAGATCCGGGGGGCTACACCTTC.

To note about this clonotype: A much larger clone differs by one base, so this may be a read error. CDR3 amino acids: CSAAGHQRLTNYGYTF. The DNA for the CDR3 is TGCAGTGCTGCGGGGCACCAGCGTCTAACTAACTATGGCTACACCTTC. The V call is TRBV20-1, the J call TRBJ1-2; the D gene is possibly TRBD1 (5 bases). Germline CDR1 is DFQATT and CDR2 is SNEGSKA (reference sequence). CDR3 length: 16 amino acids. The V end lost 5 bases, the J end lost 0 bases, and 19 bases lay between the germline ends.

In this sample, this clonotype turned up once. Possible read error: a much larger clone is one base away. The rearrangement links TRBV4-3 to TRBJ2-3; no firm D call. The DNA end is a closer match to TRBJ1-5, so the J assignment may be wrong. The V gene's germline CDR1 is LGHNA and CDR2 YSLEER. The CDR3 has 14 residues. CDR3: CASSQAVSRDTQHF. The CDR3, as DNA: TGCGCCAGCAGCCAAGCTGTTAGCCGAGATACGCAGCATTTT.

This clonotype was observed a handful of times. CDR3 DNA sequence: TGTGCCAGCAGTCTAGGGGTGCAGGACTATGGCTACACCTTC. Translating it yields CASSLGVQDYGYTF. V is TRBV12-3 or TRBV12-4 and J is TRBJ1-2; tentative D call: TRBD1 (5 bases). Trimming pared 5 bases from V and 3 bases from J, leaving 13 bases between. The CDR3 has 14 residues.

The chain uses TRBV4-2 and TRBJ2-1; 7 bases map to TRBD2. The CDR3 loop spans 17 amino acids. Germline CDR1 is LGHNA and CDR2 is YNFKEQ. The ends lost 1 base at V and 0 bases at J; junction bases unmatched: 6. The CDR3 is CASSQALGGSSYNEQFF. In DNA form, the CDR3 reads TGTGCCAGCAGCCAAGCGTTGGGGGGGAGCTCCTACAATGAGCAGTTCTTC.

This clonotype was observed a handful of times. V gene TRBV2 combines with J gene TRBJ2-1; 7 nucleotides match TRBD1. The ends lost 5 bases at V and 5 bases at J; junction bases unmatched: 3. CDR3 length: 13 amino acids. Germline lookup yields CDR1 SNHLY and CDR2 FYNNEI. The CDR3: CASSYRGDNEQFF. In DNA, the CDR3 is TGTGCCAGCAGTTACAGGGGCGACAATGAGCAGTTCTTC.

The V and J genes are TRBV20-1 and TRBJ1-2, with D possibly TRBD1 on 5 matching bases. Germline assignment: CDR1 DFQATT and CDR2 SNEGSKA (reference sequence). This CDR3 is 14 amino acids long. The CDR3 DNA reads as TGCATCGCTTTGGGTGGGGGAACTAACTATGGCTACACCTTC. This encodes CIALGGGTNYGYTF.

This clonotype was detected ten times or more. This chain links TRBV12-3 or TRBV12-4 with TRBJ1-2, with TRBD1 matching over 9 bases. V was pared by 1 base and J by 4 bases, with 7 bases of the junction left unmatched. The CDR3 is made up of 16 amino acids. The DNA of the CDR3 is TGTGCCAGCAGTTTAGGGGGGACAGGGACCGGCTATGGCTACACCTTC. Its translation is CASSLGGTGTGYGYTF.

Concerning this clonotype: Relative to the germline gene, one junction end is altered; a read error may explain this. The rearrangement uses TRBV7-9 and TRBJ2-2, with 9 bases that match TRBD1. CDR3 size: 14 residues. Germline CDR1 SEHNR, CDR2 FQNEAQ (reference sequence). CDR3 in amino acids: CFGGQGPNTGELFF. CDR3 nucleotide sequence: TGCTTTGGGGGACAGGGCCCGAACACCGGGGAGCTGTTTTTT. Combining the CDR3 with reference TRBV7-9 and TRBJ2-2 gives the whole variable domain DTGVSQNPRHKITKRGQNVTFRCDPISEHNRLYWYRQTLGQGPEFLTYFQNEAQLEKSRLLSDRFSAERPKGSFSTLEIQRTEQGDSAMYLCFGGQGPNTGELFFGEGSRLTVL.

This chain joins TRBV6-5 and TRBJ2-7; the D call may be TRBD1 or TRBD2 (7 bases each). V was shortened by 9 bases and J by 3 bases, with 18 bases between the two germline ends. The CDR3 covers 14 residues. Per the germline V gene, CDR1 is MNHEY and CDR2 is SVGAGI. CDR3 bases: TGTGCCAGTCGGGAAACAGGGGAGGGCTACGAGCAGTACTTC. Translating it yields CASRETGEGYEQYF.

The chain couples TRBV7-2 to TRBJ1-1; D may be TRBD1 (5 bases). CDR3 length equals 15 residues. Germline V gene data show CDR1 as SGHTA and CDR2 as FQGNSA. V was clipped by 1 base and J by 8 bases, with 17 bases between them. This CDR3 is CASSLVRTQGGEAFF. In DNA, the CDR3 is TGTGCCAGCAGCTTAGTTCGGACCCAGGGAGGGGAAGCTTTCTTT.

This clonotype appeared a few times. V and J are TRBV7-2 and TRBJ2-7; 9 bases map to TRBD2. The CDR3 runs 17 residues. Germline V gives CDR1 SGHTA, CDR2 FQGNSA. After removal of 4 bases from V and 0 bases from J, the junction contained 10 bases not matched to a gene. This chain's CDR3 is CASSSRWVTSGSYEQYF. As DNA, the CDR3 is TGTGCCAGCAGCTCTAGATGGGTGACTAGCGGCTCCTACGAGCAGTACTTC. Combining the CDR3 with reference TRBV7-2 and TRBJ2-7 gives the whole variable domain GAGVSQSPSNKVTEKGKDVELRCDPISGHTALYWYRQSLGQGLEFLIYFQGNSAPDKSGLPSDRFSAERTGGSVSTLTIQRTQQEDSAVYLCASSSRWVTSGSYEQYFGPGTRLTVT.

The rearrangement joins TRBV28 to TRBJ2-3; 12 nucleotides line up with TRBD2. V shed 4 bases and J 3 bases; nucleotides not matched to a gene: 14. Germline loops: CDR1 MDHEN, CDR2 SYDVKM. The CDR3 covers 19 residues. In nucleotides, the CDR3 is TGTGCCAGCAGTTCGGCTAGCGGGGGGGCCGGTACTCGTACAGATACGCAGTATTTT. Translated: CASSSASGGAGTRTDTQYF.

As regards this clonotype: A read error may explain this, as a much larger clone is one base away. V gene TRBV4-2 combines with J gene TRBJ2-5; a weak D match, TRBD1 (6 bases). Germline CDR1 is LGHNA and CDR2 is YNFKEQ. This CDR3 region has 14 residues. Trimming pared 4 bases from V and 4 bases from J, leaving 13 bases between. CDR3 nucleotide sequence: TGTGCCAGCAGCCCTACTGAAGGGGGAGAGACCCAGTACTTC. Translating it yields CASSPTEGGETQYF.

The rearrangement links TRBV24-1 to TRBJ2-1; a possible D gene is TRBD1 (6 bases). Matching the DNA end better, TRBJ2-7 makes the J call doubtful. The V gene's germline CDR1 is KGHDR and CDR2 SFDVKD. This CDR3 is built from 16 residues. The CDR3 spells CATSDFGRGFYNEQYF. The DNA for the CDR3 is TGTGCCACCAGTGATTTTGGCAGGGGTTTCTACAATGAGCAGTACTTC.

This clonotype has only a few counts. The V gene is TRBV29-1, the J gene TRBJ1-1, with D unclear. This CDR3 contains 12 residues. Germline V lookup: CDR1 SQVTM, CDR2 ANQGSEA. V lost 5 bases, J lost 0 bases, and 7 bases lay in between. CDR3 amino acids: CSVYNLNTEAFF. The CDR3 nucleotides are TGCAGCGTTTATAACTTGAACACTGAAGCTTTCTTT.